Following are 6 T cell receptor beta chains from one sample sequenced in a study of Graves' ophthalmopathy and Graves' hyperthyroidism. Transcripts of RNA were the source for amplifying TCR beta CDR3 regions. HTBI-primed first-round RT-PCR preceded second-round multiplex PCR. TCRdb ran MiXCR on the multiplex PCR reads and lists one entry per CDR3 protein. The sample has 450,000 or so distinct CDR3 sequences; roughly an eighth are singletons. The specimen was blood. Every receptor here comes from a woman aged 25 to 39 with Graves' ophthalmopathy.

At least ten counts were recorded for this clonotype. The chain combines TRBV7-2 with TRBJ2-2; D gene uncertain. The length of the CDR3 is 13 residues. The germline V gene has CDR1 SGHTA and CDR2 FQGNSA. V lost 5 bases, J lost 7 bases, and 11 bases lay in between. The CDR3 here is CASSPTGGGELFF. In DNA, the CDR3 is TGTGCCAGCAGCCCCACGGGCGGCGGGGAGCTGTTTTTT. The full variable domain, its missing parts supplied by reference TRBV7-2 and TRBJ2-2, is GAGVSQSPSNKVTEKGKDVELRCDPISGHTALYWYRQSLGQGLEFLIYFQGNSAPDKSGLPSDRFSAERTGGSVSTLTIQRTQQEDSAVYLCASSPTGGGELFFGEGSRLTVL.

This clonotype has ten or more counts. The chain recombines TRBV5-1 with TRBJ2-5; TRBD1 is a possible D gene (5 bases). Germline CDR1 reads SGHRS; CDR2 reads YFSETQ. The length of the CDR3 is 13 residues. V was cut by 4 bases and J by 5 bases, with 12 bases left in between. CDR3 in DNA: TGCGCCAGCAGCCCCCGGACACTGGAGACCCAGTACTTC. Its translation is CASSPRTLETQYF.

Notes on this clonotype: Just one base apart from a much larger clone, this may be a read error. Since no conserved phenylalanine or tryptophan closes the CDR3, a read error is the likely cause. The rearrangement joins TRBV6-1 to TRBJ2-5; TRBD1 is a possible D gene (6 bases). Trimming shortened V by 7 bases and J by 0 bases, and 15 bases separated the two germline ends. Germline V CDR1 and CDR2: MNHNS, SASEGT. The CDR3 runs 15 residues. The CDR3 coding sequence is TGTGCCAGCACTGGCTCTCAGGGGTACCAAGAGACCCAGTACTCC. This sequence encodes CASTGSQGYQETQYS.

Points on this clonotype: One end of the junction varies from germline; a read error may be responsible. This sequence joins TRBV6-2 or TRBV6-3 and TRBJ2-2, with TRBD2 matching over 7 bases. CDR1 and CDR2 from the germline V gene are MNHEY and SVGEGT. The CDR3 sequence is 15 residues long. CDR3: CASSGAGVHSGDLFF. As DNA, the CDR3 is TGTGCCAGCAGCGGGGCGGGAGTACACTCCGGGGATCTGTTTTTT.

This clonotype was observed many times. This chain connects TRBV6-1 to TRBJ1-6; 7 bases agree with TRBD1. Per the germline V gene, CDR1 is MNHNS and CDR2 is SASEGT. The CDR3 has 13 amino acids. The V segment lost 7 bases and the J segment 7 bases; nucleotides outside the gene matches: 4. This chain's CDR3 is CASTRDSNSPLHF. CDR3 bases: TGTGCCAGCACCCGGGACAGCAATTCACCCCTCCACTTT.

Here the CDR3 DNA reads TGTGCCAGTAGTATCGCGCTAGCGGGAGCCGGCGAGCAGTACTTC. Translating it yields CASSIALAGAGEQYF. V usage is TRBV19 and J usage is TRBJ2-7; 10 bases agree with TRBD2. The V gene's germline CDR1 is LNHDA and CDR2 SQIVND (reference sequence). V dropped 3 bases and J dropped 6; count of bases not matched to a gene: 8. The CDR3 has 15 amino acids.